The 16 T cell receptor beta chains listed next were all sequenced from one sample in a study of response to subunit inactivated influenza vaccine. TCRdb re-analysed the RT-PCR reads in MiXCR, keeping a single row per CDR3 protein. The sample includes some 850,000 distinct CDR3 sequences, about 18% of them seen just once. The sample consisted of PBMCs from blood, taken 5 days after vaccination. Receptors were obtained from a man between 45 and 60 years old who received an inactivated influenza vaccine.

This clonotype showed up just a few times. The gene calls are TRBV7-2 and TRBJ2-1, with 7 positions matching TRBD2. This CDR3 comprises 15 residues. Germline trimming cut 4 bases from V and 6 bases from J; bases unmatched to any gene: 9. Germline assignment: CDR1 SGHTA and CDR2 FQGNSA. The CDR3 nucleotides read TGTGCCAGCAGCTGGGTGGCGGGGGAATCCAATGAGCAGTTCTTC. It yields the protein CASSWVAGESNEQFF.

There are a few counts of this clonotype. The chain uses TRBV5-1 and TRBJ2-3; 12 nucleotides agree with TRBD2. The CDR3 is 15 amino acids. Germline loops: CDR1 SGHRS, CDR2 YFSETQ. V trimming: 6 bases; J trimming: 2 bases; junction bases outside the gene matches: 4. Here the CDR3 reads CASTRLAGATDTQYF. Written as DNA, the CDR3 is TGCGCCAGCACCCGACTAGCGGGGGCCACAGATACGCAGTATTTT.

V is TRBV4-3 and J is TRBJ2-1; 12 bases agree with TRBD2. CDR1 is LGHNA, CDR2 YSLEER, per germline. Trimming took 3 bases from V and 2 from J; bases not matched to a gene: 5. CDR3 length equals 17 residues. The CDR3 region is CASSHVRTSGAYNEQFF. CDR3 bases: TGCGCCAGCAGCCACGTCCGGACTAGCGGGGCCTACAATGAGCAGTTCTTC.

This chain joins TRBV6-2 or TRBV6-3 and TRBJ2-2; maybe TRBD2 (6 bases). Between the trimmed V and J ends, which lost 6 bases and 0 bases, there was a span of 23 bases. CDR1 is MNHEY, CDR2 SVGEGT, per germline. This CDR3 spans 19 amino acids. The CDR3 sequence: CASRGFPLGGSTNTGELFF. Here the CDR3 DNA reads TGTGCCAGCAGAGGGTTCCCGCTCGGGGGATCTACGAACACCGGGGAGCTGTTTTTT.

The sample holds many counts of this clonotype. The chain recombines TRBV5-4 with TRBJ2-4; tentatively, D is TRBD2 (7 bases). Germline assignment: CDR1 SGHNT and CDR2 YYREEE (reference sequence). The CDR3 sequence is 19 residues long. V shed 4 bases and J shed 3 bases, with 26 bases lying between them. The CDR3 region has the DNA TGTGCCAGCAGCGCCAATCGAGTTGGGGGGGCCTTCGGCAAAAACATTCAGTACTTC. This codes for CASSANRVGGAFGKNIQYF.

This clonotype was counted ten times or more. The rearrangement joins TRBV12-3 or TRBV12-4 to TRBJ2-3; a possible D gene is TRBD1 (5 bases). There are 14 residues in the CDR3. Trimming cost V 3 bases and J 2 bases, with 9 bases left between them. CDR3 sequence reads: CASSLFRDTDTQYF. CDR3 DNA: TGTGCCAGCAGTTTGTTCAGGGACACAGATACGCAGTATTTT.

The V and J genes are TRBV6-1 and TRBJ2-7; tentatively, D is TRBD1 or TRBD2 (5 bases each). The CDR3 has 15 residues. Germline lookup yields CDR1 MNHNS and CDR2 SASEGT. The V gene lost 2 bases and the J gene lost 0 bases, with 11 bases spanning the gap. CDR3 in amino acids: CASSEPYGASYEQYF. The DNA of the CDR3 is TGTGCCAGCAGTGAACCCTACGGGGCCTCCTACGAGCAGTACTTC.

In its sample, this clonotype was seen many times. This rearrangement joins TRBV20-1 to TRBJ2-1; D possibly corresponds to TRBD1 (6 bases). CDR3 length: 13 amino acids. Germline-derived CDR1 and CDR2 are DFQATT and SNEGSKA (reference sequence). V gave up 7 bases and J gave up 7 bases, with 17 bases separating them. The CDR3 here is CSVKKGVVNEQFF. CDR3 nucleotide sequence: TGCAGTGTCAAGAAGGGGGTGGTGAATGAGCAGTTCTTC.

This clonotype occurred a few times. The gene calls are TRBV7-9 and TRBJ2-3, with D unresolved. Trimming removed 3 bases at V and 2 bases at J, with 9 bases between. Per the germline V gene, CDR1 is SEHNR and CDR2 is FQNEAQ (reference sequence). The CDR3 runs to 14 residues. The CDR3 bases are TGTGCCAGCAGCTTTAGTGGACCCACAGATACGCAGTATTTT. It yields the protein CASSFSGPTDTQYF.

The gene calls are TRBV5-4 and TRBJ2-3, with 9 bases that match TRBD2. The germline V gene encodes CDR1 SGHNT and CDR2 YYREEE (reference sequence). This CDR3 is 16 amino acids long. Trimming removed 3 bases from V and 3 bases from J; junction bases left unmatched: 8. This CDR3 reads CASSSVGAGGTDTQYF. Here the CDR3 DNA reads TGTGCCAGCAGCTCCGTGGGAGCGGGAGGAACAGATACGCAGTATTTT.

The chain uses TRBV9 and TRBJ2-1, with 12 bases fitting TRBD2. V lost 3 bases, J lost 8 bases, and 6 bases stayed unmatched. The CDR3 spans 15 residues. Germline CDR1 is SGDLS and CDR2 is YYNGEE. Here the CDR3 reads CASSALAGGPHEQFF. The CDR3 DNA follows: TGTGCCAGCAGCGCCCTAGCGGGAGGGCCACATGAGCAGTTCTTC.

This clonotype was picked up a small number of times. V and J are TRBV3-1 and TRBJ2-7, with 7 bases fitting TRBD1. Germline V gene lookup returns CDR1 LGHDT and CDR2 YNNKEL (reference sequence). J was trimmed by 7 bases and V by 1 base; bases with no gene match: 13. This CDR3 has 16 residues. The CDR3 protein is CASSQAVTGARREQYF. The CDR3 DNA follows: TGTGCCAGCAGCCAAGCTGTAACAGGGGCCCGTCGGGAGCAGTACTTC.

V usage is TRBV6-2 or TRBV6-3 and J usage is TRBJ2-5, with TRBD2 matching 7 bases. The germline CDR1 and CDR2 sequences are MNHEY and SVGEGT. The CDR3 loop spans 16 amino acids. The V and J ends lost 2 bases and 1 base, in that order; junction bases with no gene match: 7. Here the CDR3 reads CASSYVPGGFQETQYF. In DNA form, the CDR3 reads TGTGCCAGCAGTTACGTCCCCGGGGGGTTCCAAGAGACCCAGTACTTC.

This clonotype was detected many times. The rearrangement joins TRBV12-3 or TRBV12-4 to TRBJ1-5, with a weak D call TRBD1 (5 bases). The CDR3 length is 14 residues. V lost 0 bases to trimming and J lost 5 bases, with 8 bases between them. Written as DNA, the CDR3 is TGTGCCAGCAGTTTAGCGGGGGGGTATCAGCCCCAGCATTTT. It is translated as CASSLAGGYQPQHF.

This chain links TRBV5-5 with TRBJ1-3; 8 bases map to TRBD1. CDR3 length: 15 residues. Germline-derived CDR1 and CDR2 are SGHKS and YYEKEE (reference sequence). V gave up 4 bases and J gave up 4 bases; unmatched junction bases: 7. CDR3 sequence (DNA): TGTGCCAGCAGCATCCGGGACAGGATAGGAAACACCATATATTTT. Translated, it gives CASSIRDRIGNTIYF.

V is TRBV7-2 and J is TRBJ2-7; weak D call: TRBD1 (5 bases). The V gene's germline CDR1 is SGHTA and CDR2 FQGNSA. This CDR3 contains 13 residues. V gave up 5 bases and J gave up 6 bases, with 14 bases separating them. The chain's CDR3 is CASSQGVTGEQYF. The CDR3 DNA reads as TGTGCCAGCAGCCAAGGGGTTACCGGCGAGCAGTACTTC.